This is a list of T cell receptor beta chains from one sample in a study of blood T cell repertoires in COVID-19. Assay used: immunoSEQ multiplex PCR; TCRdb lists only in-frame clones, some missing. Found here are about 140,000 clones, 85% of them singletons; the top ten hold less than 3%. The sample consisted of peripheral blood. The receptors shown here come from a man aged 45-65 years with acute or convalescent COVID-19. Each CDR3 is given with its conserved first and last residue. The order of the fields is clone size, V gene, J gene, D gene, CDR3 protein, CDR3 DNA. The D gene is left open where the match is weak. Not all rows give a size; the values are once, few, many and, for expanded clones, a class.

-	TRBV5-1	TRBJ1-2	TRBD1	CASSLGDRDYGYTF	TGCGCCAGCAGCTTGGGGGACAGGGACTATGGCTACACCTTC
once	TRBV6-1	TRBJ2-3	TRBD2	CASSERGPKLAEVRDTQYF	TGTGCCAGCAGTGAAAGGGGCCCCAAACTAGCGGAGGTCAGGGATACGCAGTATTTT
-	TRBV5-1	TRBJ1-6	TRBD1	CASSLDQRTGASSYNSPLHF	TGCGCCAGCAGCTTGGACCAACGGACAGGGGCCAGCTCCTATAATTCACCCCTCCACTTT
-	TRBV9	TRBJ2-1	TRBD2	CASSVDRLAGSRGEQFF	TGTGCCAGCAGCGTGGATCGACTAGCGGGAAGTCGGGGTGAGCAGTTCTTC
-	TRBV28	TRBJ1-1	-	CASSLGGRTEAFF	TGTGCCAGCAGTTTAGGCGGGAGGACTGAAGCTTTCTTT
-	TRBV2	TRBJ1-5	TRBD1	CASSEAGTGSQPQHF	TGTGCCAGCAGTGAAGCGGGGACAGGGTCACAGCCCCAGCATTTT
-	TRBV6-9	TRBJ1-2	TRBD1	CASRDRDYGYTF	TGTGCCAGCAGGGACAGGGACTATGGCTACACCTTC
-	TRBV6-5	TRBJ1-5	-	CASRVFSNQPQHF	TGTGCCAGCCGGGTTTTCAGCAATCAGCCCCAGCATTTT
-	TRBV30	TRBJ2-5	-	CAWSREGQGTQYF	TGTGCCTGGAGTAGAGAGGGTCAAGGGACCCAGTACTTC
-	TRBV18	TRBJ2-2	TRBD2	CASSPVRAGGRTGELFF	TGTGCCAGCTCACCAGTTCGGGCGGGGGGACGCACCGGGGAGCTGTTTTTT
-	TRBV11-2	TRBJ2-7	-	CASSLLYEQYF	TGTGCCAGCAGCTTGTTATACGAGCAGTACTTC
-	TRBV28	TRBJ2-1	TRBD2	CASSLLAGEHNEQFF	TGTGCCAGCAGTTTACTAGCGGGAGAACACAATGAGCAGTTCTTC
-	TRBV7-8	TRBJ1-1	-	CASSPRVVAEAFF	TGTGCCAGCAGCCCGAGGGTTGTCGCTGAAGCTTTCTTT
-	TRBV9	TRBJ2-2	TRBD2	CASTLGLAGGRATGELFF	TGTGCCAGCACCCTGGGACTAGCGGGGGGGCGAGCCACCGGGGAGCTGTTTTTT
-	TRBV6-5	TRBJ1-4	-	CASSYSRGGLDEKLFF	TGTGCCAGCAGTTACTCTAGGGGAGGGCTTGATGAAAAACTGTTTTTT
-	TRBV18	TRBJ1-2	TRBD1	CASSPQTGGEEDGYTF	TGTGCCAGCTCACCGCAGACAGGGGGAGAGGAGGATGGCTACACCTTC
few	TRBV7-9	TRBJ1-1	TRBD1	CASSFGTVAFF	TGTGCCAGCAGCTTCGGGACAGTAGCTTTCTTT